What follows are 28 T cell receptor beta chains derived from one specimen sequenced in a study of neoadjuvant nivolumab and ipilimumab in lung cancer. Method: immunoSEQ multiplex PCR; TCRdb's copy keeps in-frame clones and lacks some. The sample records approximately 1,800 clones, 85% being singletons. Sample: adjacent normal lung tissue, taken after neoadjuvant nivolumab, alone or with ipilimumab, at or shortly before surgery. The receptor source for this set is an adult with non-small cell lung cancer.

The chain links TRBV5-5 to TRBJ2-7, with 9 bases that match TRBD1. The trim removed 7 bases at V and 4 bases at J, leaving 15 bases unmatched. CDR3 length: 16 residues. The germline V gene encodes CDR1 SGHKS and CDR2 YYEKEE (reference sequence). The CDR3 protein is CASSPSTGGSTYEQYF. The CDR3 DNA sequence: TGTGCCAGCTCCCCTTCGACAGGGGGGTCGACGTACGAGCAGTACTTC.

This sequence joins TRBV29-1 and TRBJ2-7; 8 bases line up with TRBD1. The length of the CDR3 is 14 residues. The germline gives CDR1 SQVTM, CDR2 ANQGSEA. J lost 0 bases, V lost 6 bases, and 7 bases had no gene match. CDR3 protein: CSVETGGSSYEQYF. The CDR3 coding sequence is TGCAGCGTGGAAACAGGGGGAAGCTCCTACGAGCAGTACTTC.

The V gene is TRBV2, the J gene TRBJ1-2; D is uncertain. Trimming removed 5 bases from V and 6 bases from J, with 16 bases in between. The germline V gene has CDR1 SNHLY and CDR2 FYNNEI. The CDR3 is 14 residues long. DNA of the CDR3: TGTGCCAGCAGTCCGAGACTTATAAGGAATGGCTACACCTTC. It encodes CASSPRLIRNGYTF.

This clone was observed a single time. J is TRBJ2-2 and V is TRBV4-2, with D possibly being TRBD1 (6 bases). Germline values: CDR1 LGHNA, CDR2 YNFKEQ. With 8 bases removed from V and 2 bases from J, the gap between germline ends came to 12 bases. The length of the CDR3 is 14 residues. CDR3 bases: TGTGCCAGCCACAGACAGGAAAACACCGGGGAGCTGTTTTTT. It yields the protein CASHRQENTGELFF.

The V call is TRBV5-1, the J call TRBJ2-3; D uncertain. Trimming took off 1 base at V and 1 base at J, with 7 bases between the two ends. CDR3 length: 14 amino acids. Germline V lookup: CDR1 SGHRS, CDR2 YFSETQ. The CDR3 sequence is CASSLSTGTDTQYF. The CDR3 DNA sequence: TGCGCCAGCAGCTTGAGTACAGGCACAGATACGCAGTATTTT.

J is TRBJ2-1 and V is TRBV7-2, with TRBD1 identical over 10 bases. V was pared by 5 bases and J by 6 bases, with 7 bases of the junction left unmatched. Germline V lookup: CDR1 SGHTA, CDR2 FQGNSA. The CDR3 is made up of 15 amino acids. The CDR3 coding sequence is TGTGCCAGCAGCCCGTGGGACAGGGGCCTCAATGAGCAGTTCTTC. It encodes CASSPWDRGLNEQFF. Full variable domain (outside the CDR3, taken from reference TRBV7-2 and TRBJ2-1): GAGVSQSPSNKVTEKGKDVELRCDPISGHTALYWYRQSLGQGLEFLIYFQGNSAPDKSGLPSDRFSAERTGGSVSTLTIQRTQQEDSAVYLCASSPWDRGLNEQFFGPGTRLTVL.

This chain connects TRBV5-1 to TRBJ2-7, with 7 bases aligning to TRBD1. The length of the CDR3 is 13 residues. Germline CDR1 reads SGHRS; CDR2 reads YFSETQ. Germline trimming cut 5 bases from V and 7 bases from J; bases unmatched to any gene: 9. The DNA for the CDR3 is TGCGCCAGCAGAATCGACAGGGATCGGGAGCAGTACTTC. Protein: CASRIDRDREQYF.

This chain joins TRBV9 and TRBJ1-2; 10 nucleotides line up with TRBD1. J was trimmed by 4 bases and V by 2 bases; bases with no gene match: 11. CDR1 is SGDLS, CDR2 YYNGEE, per germline. This CDR3 is 17 amino acids long. Written as DNA, the CDR3 is TGTGCCAGCAGCGTCACCCCCGGGACAGGGGTTAGCTATGGCTACACCTTC. Its translation: CASSVTPGTGVSYGYTF.

The chain is built from TRBV6-1 and TRBJ2-7; TRBD1 matches at 11 bases. Germline V gene sequence: CDR1 MNHNS, CDR2 SASEGT. CDR3 size: 17 residues. Trimming at V came to 0 bases and at J to 7 bases, leaving 11 bases not matched to a gene. CDR3 DNA: TGTGCCAGCAGTGAAGCGCTTTTAGGGACAGGGGGGCGAGAGCAGTACTTC. Its translation is CASSEALLGTGGREQYF.

CDR3 residues: CASSFQAGFDEQFF. In DNA form, the CDR3 reads TGTGCCAGCAGCTTTCAGGCGGGATTCGATGAGCAGTTCTTC. The chain uses TRBV5-8 and TRBJ2-1; the D gene is possibly TRBD2 (6 bases). Trimming stripped 2 bases from V and 8 bases from J, with 14 bases between. The CDR3 length is 14 residues. In germline, CDR1 is SGHTS, CDR2 YDEGEE.

V is TRBV7-8 and J is TRBJ2-1; 13 bases map to TRBD2. CDR3 length: 16 amino acids. Germline V gene sequence: CDR1 SGHVS, CDR2 FQNEAQ. Trimming removed 5 bases from V and 5 bases from J; junction bases left unmatched: 6. The CDR3 spells CASSPWTSGSDNEQFF. Written as DNA, the CDR3 is TGTGCCAGCAGCCCTTGGACTAGCGGGAGCGACAATGAGCAGTTCTTC. The full variable domain, with the rest looked up from reference TRBV7-8 and TRBJ2-1, is GAGVSQSPRYKVAKRGQDVALRCDPISGHVSLFWYQQALGQGPEFLTYFQNEAQLDKSGLPSDRFFAERPEGSVSTLKIQRTQQEDSAVYLCASSPWTSGSDNEQFFGPGTRLTVL.

This chain links TRBV15 with TRBJ2-2; TRBD1 agrees at 7 bases. Germline V CDR1 and CDR2: LNHNV, YYDKDF (reference sequence). The CDR3 consists of 18 residues. J was trimmed by 0 bases and V by 0 bases; bases with no gene match: 7. In DNA form, the CDR3 reads TGTGCCACCAGCAGAGATGTAAGGGACAGCGCGAACACCGGGGAGCTGTTTTTT. This encodes CATSRDVRDSANTGELFF.

The CDR3 protein is CSVERAYGYTF. CDR3 bases: TGCAGCGTTGAGAGGGCCTATGGCTACACCTTC. The chain combines TRBV29-1 with TRBJ1-2; D is uncertain. The germline V gene has CDR1 SQVTM and CDR2 ANQGSEA. The CDR3 is made up of 11 amino acids. V lost 3 bases, J lost 4 bases, and 6 bases lay in between.

This rearrangement joins TRBV28 to TRBJ2-7; D gene unclear. CDR1 is MDHEN, CDR2 SYDVKM, per germline. The CDR3 extends over 12 amino acids. Trimming shortened V by 6 bases and J by 0 bases, and 6 bases separated the two germline ends. DNA of the CDR3: TGTGCCAGCAGATCCAGCTCCTACGAGCAGTACTTC. This codes for CASRSSSYEQYF.

The rearrangement joins TRBV27 to TRBJ1-1; D unclear. The CDR3 extends over 15 amino acids. Trimming took 5 bases from V and 1 from J, leaving 14 bases between them. Germline values: CDR1 MNHEY, CDR2 SMNVEV (reference sequence). The CDR3, as DNA: TGTGCCAGCAGTAGGGAACCTTCCGCGAACACTGAAGCTTTCTTT. Its translation is CASSREPSANTEAFF.

The J gene is TRBJ1-2, the V gene TRBV25-1; the D is unclear. Germline CDR1 reads MGHDK; CDR2 reads SYGVNS. CDR3 length: 13 amino acids. Trimming removed 6 bases at V and 4 bases at J, with 12 bases between. This chain's CDR3 is CASSEEGPYGYTF. In DNA, the CDR3 is TGTGCCAGCAGCGAGGAGGGTCCCTATGGCTACACCTTC.

V gene TRBV21-1 combines with J gene TRBJ2-1. TRBV21-1 is a pseudogene segment. The length of the CDR3 is 15 residues. The CDR3 DNA sequence: TGTGCCAGCAGCAAACAACCTCGTCCCTACAATGAGCAGTTCTTC. Protein: CASSKQPRPYNEQFF.

V gene TRBV6-1 combines with J gene TRBJ1-5; 9 positions agree with TRBD1. This CDR3 is built from 14 residues. Looked up from germline, CDR1 is MNHNS and CDR2 is SASEGT. The V segment lost 8 bases and the J segment 6 bases; nucleotides outside the gene matches: 8. For the CDR3, the DNA is TGTGCCAGCTTCCCGGGACAGGGCGGTCAGCCCCAGCATTTT. Protein sequence: CASFPGQGGQPQHF.

The V call is TRBV7-7, the J call TRBJ2-1; D not certain. With 2 bases removed from V and 0 bases from J, the gap between germline ends came to 8 bases. CDR3 length: 15 amino acids. Germline assignment: CDR1 SSHAT and CDR2 FNYEAQ (reference sequence). In nucleotides, the CDR3 is TGTGCCAGCAGCTTATACAAGAGCTCCTACAATGAGCAGTTCTTC. Translation: CASSLYKSSYNEQFF. The complete variable domain, with remaining parts taken from reference TRBV7-7 and TRBJ2-1, reads GAGVSQSPRYKVTKRGQDVTLRCDPISSHATLYWYQQALGQGPEFLTYFNYEAQPDKSGLPSDRFSAERPEGSISTLTIQRTEQRDSAMYRCASSLYKSSYNEQFFGPGTRLTVL.

This chain connects TRBV6-6 to TRBJ2-2; 8 positions agree with TRBD1. The germline gives CDR1 MNHNY, CDR2 SVGAGI (reference sequence). This CDR3 spans 14 amino acids. The V and J ends lost 5 bases and 4 bases, in that order; junction bases with no gene match: 3. CDR3 sequence (DNA): TGTGCCAGCAGTCGACAGGGGTCCACCGGGGAGCTGTTTTTT. Translating gives CASSRQGSTGELFF.

The genes are TRBV5-1 and TRBJ2-6, with D perhaps matching TRBD1 (6 bases). CDR3 length: 16 residues. Germline values: CDR1 SGHRS, CDR2 YFSETQ. The V end was cut by 3 bases, the J end by 0 bases, with 10 bases between. The chain's CDR3 is CASSSGQSSGANVLTF. CDR3 sequence (DNA): TGCGCCAGCAGCTCAGGACAGAGCTCTGGGGCCAACGTCCTGACTTTC. Full variable domain (remainder filled in from reference TRBV5-1 and TRBJ2-6): KAGVTQTPRYLIKTRGQQVTLSCSPISGHRSVSWYQQTPGQGLQFLFEYFSETQRNKGNFPGRFSGRQFSNSRSEMNVSTLELGDSALYLCASSSGQSSGANVLTFGAGSRLTVL.

The rearrangement uses TRBV28 and TRBJ2-3, with D possibly called TRBD1 or TRBD2 (5 bases each). CDR1 is MDHEN and CDR2 is SYDVKM in the germline V gene. V was cut by 2 bases and J by 8 bases, with 20 bases left in between. The CDR3 has 16 amino acids. CDR3 nucleotide sequence: TGTGCCAGCAGTTTACCGGTAGAGATGGAGAGGGGTACGCAGTATTTT. The encoded protein is CASSLPVEMERGTQYF.

The V call is TRBV28, the J call TRBJ2-3; TRBD2 might be the D (5 bases). From germline, CDR1 is MDHEN and CDR2 SYDVKM. The V and J ends lost 5 bases and 1 base respectively, with 10 bases between them. The CDR3 is made up of 14 amino acids. The CDR3 region is CASSAAGRTDTQYF. CDR3 sequence (DNA): TGTGCCAGCAGTGCCGCGGGCCGCACAGATACGCAGTATTTT.

This clone was detected once. The rearrangement joins TRBV19 to TRBJ2-1, with 12 bases lining up with TRBD2. The CDR3 loop spans 16 amino acids. With V trimmed by 3 bases and J by 7 bases, 7 bases remained unmatched. Germline V gene sequence: CDR1 LNHDA, CDR2 SQIVND (reference sequence). The CDR3, as DNA: TGTGCCAGTAGTATCGGGTGGGGACTAGCGGGTAATGAGCAGTTCTTC. Translating it yields CASSIGWGLAGNEQFF.

The gene calls are TRBV7-2 and TRBJ1-2; D possibly corresponds to TRBD1 (6 bases). In germline, CDR1 is SGHTA, CDR2 FQGNSA. The V end lost 1 base, the J end lost 8 bases, and 14 bases lay between the germline ends. The CDR3 is 14 residues long. Written as DNA, the CDR3 is TGTGCCAGCAGCTTAGAGGACCGGGGGGCGGGCTACACCTTC. Its protein is CASSLEDRGAGYTF.

The chain joins TRBV6-1 to TRBJ2-1; D possibly matches TRBD1 or TRBD2 (5 bases each). This CDR3 is 14 amino acids long. Trimming left V 7 bases short and J 15 bases short, with 25 bases between. Looked up from germline, CDR1 is MNHNS and CDR2 is SASEGT. CDR3 sequence: CASILTDRGTNRFF. CDR3 coding DNA: TGTGCCAGCATTTTGACTGACCGGGGCACCAACCGGTTCTTC.

This chain links TRBV30 with TRBJ1-2; perhaps TRBD1 as D (5 bases). The CDR3 extends over 13 amino acids. Trimming removed 8 bases from V and 3 bases from J, with 16 bases in between. CDR1 is GTSNPN and CDR2 is SVGIG in the germline V gene (reference sequence). The CDR3 loop reads CATSGGYDYGYTF. In DNA form, the CDR3 reads TGTGCCACGTCCGGGGGATATGACTATGGCTACACCTTC.

Only a few counts were recorded for this clone. The chain has TRBV2 and TRBJ1-5; D call uncertain. CDR3 length: 14 residues. Trimming took 2 bases from V and 6 from J, leaving 11 bases between them. Germline CDR1 reads SNHLY; CDR2 reads FYNNEI. CDR3 sequence: CASSESGLSQPQHF. The CDR3 nucleotides are TGTGCCAGCAGTGAAAGTGGCCTCAGTCAGCCCCAGCATTTT.